This T cell receptor (beta chain) was profiled in a study of blood T cell repertoires in COVID-19. This clone was detected only a few times. Using immunoSEQ multiplex PCR, the repertoire was profiled, and TCRdb retains in-frame clones only, with some absent. There are 70,000 to 85,000 clones in the sample; about 89% occur only once, and around 2% lies in the top ten. The germline V gene encodes CDR1 SQVTM and CDR2 ANQGSEA. V lost 7 bases, J lost 1 base, and 17 bases lay in between. CDR3 length: 15 residues. This sequence originates from a woman aged 60 to 75 with acute or convalescent COVID-19. The sequenced material came from peripheral blood. The chain joins TRBV29-1 to TRBJ2-4; possibly TRBD2 for D (6 bases). The CDR3 here is CSDITSMGAKNIQYF. Here the CDR3 DNA reads TGCAGCGACATCACTAGCATGGGGGCCAAAAACATTCAGTACTTC.